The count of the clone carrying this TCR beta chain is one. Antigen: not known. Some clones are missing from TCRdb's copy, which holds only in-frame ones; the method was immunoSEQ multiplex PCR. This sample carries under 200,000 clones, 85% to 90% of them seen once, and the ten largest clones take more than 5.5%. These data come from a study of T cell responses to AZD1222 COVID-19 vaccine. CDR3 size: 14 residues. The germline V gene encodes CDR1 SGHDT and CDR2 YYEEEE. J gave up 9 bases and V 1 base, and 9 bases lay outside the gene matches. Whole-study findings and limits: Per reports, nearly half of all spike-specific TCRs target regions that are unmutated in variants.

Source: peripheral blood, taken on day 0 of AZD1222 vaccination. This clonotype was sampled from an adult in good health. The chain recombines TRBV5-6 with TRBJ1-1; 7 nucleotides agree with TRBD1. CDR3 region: CASSLKGAGGKAFF. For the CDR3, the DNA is TGTGCCAGCAGCTTGAAAGGGGCAGGGGGTAAAGCTTTCTTT. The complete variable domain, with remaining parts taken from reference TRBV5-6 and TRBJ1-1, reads DAGVTQSPTHLIKTRGQQVTLRCSPKSGHDTVSWYQQALGQGPQFIFQYYEEEERQRGNFPDRFSGHQFPNYSSELNVNALLLGDSALYLCASSLKGAGGKAFFGQGTRLTVV.